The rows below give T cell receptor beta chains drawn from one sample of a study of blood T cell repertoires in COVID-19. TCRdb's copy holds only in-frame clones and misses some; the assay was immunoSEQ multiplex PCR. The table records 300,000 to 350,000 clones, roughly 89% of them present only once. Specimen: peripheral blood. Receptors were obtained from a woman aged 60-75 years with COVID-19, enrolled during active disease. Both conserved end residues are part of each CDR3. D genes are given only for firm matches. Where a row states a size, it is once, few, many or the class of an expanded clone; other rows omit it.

TGTGCCAGAAGCTACCGACAGGCCTATAGCAATCAGCCCCAGCATTTT | CARSYRQAYSNQPQHF | TRBV5-3 | . | TRBJ1-5 | .
TGCGCCAGCAGCTCGGTCGGGAAGGGGGCCTACAATGAGCAGTTCTTC | CASSSVGKGAYNEQFF | TRBV5-1 | . | TRBJ2-1 | .
TGTGCCAGCCTATCGAGGACAGGGGTGCGGAATCAGCCCCAGCATTTT | CASLSRTGVRNQPQHF | TRBV19 | . | TRBJ1-5 | TRBD1
TGTGCCAGCAGTTCGGTTGAGGGGGCGCCTAGCACCATATATTTT | CASSSVEGAPSTIYF | TRBV6-6 | . | TRBJ1-3 | TRBD1
TGTGCCAGCGGGCGTGCTAATGAAAAACTGTTTTTT | CASGRANEKLFF | TRBV6-6 | . | TRBJ1-4 | .
TGTGCCAGTAAAGGACAGATTAATAGCAATCAGCCCCAGCATTTT | CASKGQINSNQPQHF | TRBV19 | . | TRBJ1-5 | .
TGTGCCAGCAGTCCCACAGGGGCAGGGACCGGGGAGCTGTTTTTT | CASSPTGAGTGELFF | TRBV6-5 | . | TRBJ2-2 | TRBD1
TGTGCCATCAGTGCCCAACCCGGGACGGGGGAGCATGGCTACACCTTC | CAISAQPGTGEHGYTF | TRBV10-3 | few | TRBJ1-2 | .
TGTGCCAGCAGCTCCGACAGGGGGAGAAATTCACCCCTCCACTTT | CASSSDRGRNSPLHF | TRBV5-5 | . | TRBJ1-6 | TRBD1
TGTGCCAGCAGCCAGAGGGGGACAGGGGGTTCCTACGAGCAGTACTTC | CASSQRGTGGSYEQYF | TRBV4-2 | . | TRBJ2-7 | TRBD1
TGTGCCAGCAGCCTCGGGACAGGACTCGATAACTATGGCTACACCTTC | CASSLGTGLDNYGYTF | TRBV7-9 | few | TRBJ1-2 | TRBD1
TGTGCCAGCAGTAGGCTAGCGGGGGGCCACCAGACCCAGTACTTC | CASSRLAGGHQTQYF | TRBV6-5 | . | TRBJ2-5 | TRBD2
TGTGCCAGCATCCACAGGGGGGGTCTCGCAGATACGCAGTATTTT | CASIHRGGLADTQYF | TRBV5-8 | . | TRBJ2-3 | .
TGCGCCAGCAGCTTAACAGACCCTAGCACAGATACGCAGTATTTT | CASSLTDPSTDTQYF | TRBV5-1 | . | TRBJ2-3 | .
TGTGCCAGCACCCGAGCGGAATCCCCAATCTACGAGCAGTACTTC | CASTRAESPIYEQYF | TRBV6-5 | . | TRBJ2-7 | .
TGTGCCACCTATGGACTAGTGGGGGGGAATGAGCAGTTCTTC | CATYGLVGGNEQFF | TRBV6-5 | . | TRBJ2-1 | TRBD2
TGTGCCAGCAATCTCGACAGGGGTTTCTATAATTCACCCCTCCACTTT | CASNLDRGFYNSPLHF | TRBV5-8 | . | TRBJ1-6 | TRBD1
TGCAGTGCTAGTGCCTTGGGGAGGTCGGTTAACTATGGCTACACCTTC | CSASALGRSVNYGYTF | TRBV20-1 | . | TRBJ1-2 | .
TGTGCCAGCAGCAAAAGGCCCTCACTAGGGATAACCTACAATGAGCAGTTCTTC | CASSKRPSLGITYNEQFF | TRBV21-1 | once | TRBJ2-1 | .
TGTGCCAGTAGGCTACAGGGGGGAGGTGGAACTGAAGCTTTCTTT | CASRLQGGGGTEAFF | TRBV19 | . | TRBJ1-1 | TRBD1
TGTGCCAGCAGTGTTATGTATGAGCAGTTCTTC | CASSVMYEQFF | TRBV2 | . | TRBJ2-1 | .
TGCGCCAGCGCAAGCGGGAGTAGGGAGACCCAGTACTTC | CASASGSRETQYF | TRBV5-1 | . | TRBJ2-5 | TRBD2
TGTGCCATCGGCAGGGGGCGGAATGAAAAACTGTTTTTT | CAIGRGRNEKLFF | TRBV10-3 | . | TRBJ1-4 | TRBD1
TGTGCCAGCAGCCCGGACAGTAGGGCTGGAAACACCATATATTTT | CASSPDSRAGNTIYF | TRBV6-5 | once | TRBJ1-3 | .
TGTGCCAGCAGTTTACGGACAGGGGGGCTGAACACTGAAGCTTTCTTT | CASSLRTGGLNTEAFF | TRBV28 | . | TRBJ1-1 | TRBD1
TGTGCCAGCAGTTTTGAGGCCAACCGGCCCCAGCATTTT | CASSFEANRPQHF | TRBV12-3/TRBV12-4 | . | TRBJ1-5 | .
TGCGCCAGCAGCCAAGAACGGGGAACCCTCTCTGGGGCCAACGTCCTGACTTTC | CASSQERGTLSGANVLTF | TRBV4-1 | few | TRBJ2-6 | .
TGTGCCAGCAGTGAAAACAGGGATGGTTATGGCTACACCTTC | CASSENRDGYGYTF | TRBV2 | . | TRBJ1-2 | .
TGTGCCAGCAGCCCCCAAGGGACTACCTTTCCCTACGAGCAGTACTTC | CASSPQGTTFPYEQYF | TRBV7-3 | . | TRBJ2-7 | TRBD2
TGTGCCAGCAGCTTAGGGCTGCGGAACAATTCACCCCTCCACTTT | CASSLGLRNNSPLHF | TRBV7-2 | few | TRBJ1-6 | .
TGTGCCACCGTATACCCGGGGGGAGCTTCCAATCAGCCCCAGCATTTT | CATVYPGGASNQPQHF | TRBV6-6 | . | TRBJ1-5 | .
TGTGCCAGCAGCCGGACAGGCCAGCAGGTTCAGCCCCAGCATTTT | CASSRTGQQVQPQHF | TRBV6-2/TRBV6-3 | . | TRBJ1-5 | TRBD1
TGTGCCAGTAGTATAGATCCCGTTGCCGGCACTGAAGCTTTCTTT | CASSIDPVAGTEAFF | TRBV19 | . | TRBJ1-1 | .
TGTGCCATCACCTCCGGGACAGGGAAGGGCAATGAGCAGTTCTTC | CAITSGTGKGNEQFF | TRBV10-3 | . | TRBJ2-1 | TRBD1
TGTGCCAGCAGAAAAGTGACAGGGCCCTACAATGAGCAGTTCTTC | CASRKVTGPYNEQFF | TRBV5-6 | . | TRBJ2-1 | TRBD1
TGTGCCAGCAGAGACTCCGGGACAGGGCGCTATGGCTACACCTTC | CASRDSGTGRYGYTF | TRBV6-5 | . | TRBJ1-2 | TRBD1
TGCGCCAGCAGCCCAGAGTCCCGGGGTATGAACACTGAAGCTTTCTTT | CASSPESRGMNTEAFF | TRBV4-1 | . | TRBJ1-1 | .
TGTGCCAGCAGTCTAGCGGGGGGCGGCACAGATACGCAGTATTTT | CASSLAGGGTDTQYF | TRBV28 | . | TRBJ2-3 | TRBD2
TGTGCCAGCAGTGAACAGGGGGTACGGACTAATGAAAAACTGTTTTTT | CASSEQGVRTNEKLFF | TRBV2 | . | TRBJ1-4 | TRBD1
TGTGCTAGTGGTTCAAAACAGGTGAACACTGAAGCTTTCTTT | CASGSKQVNTEAFF | TRBV12-5 | . | TRBJ1-1 | .
TGTGCCAGCAGTGAGGGCCAGCCCGATGCCTACGAGCAGTACTTC | CASSEGQPDAYEQYF | TRBV25-1 | . | TRBJ2-7 | .
TGTGCCAGCAGCTTAGCGGCCTCGATGAACACTGAAGCTTTCTTT | CASSLAASMNTEAFF | TRBV7-6 | . | TRBJ1-1 | .
TGTGCCAGCAGCTTAAACGGGTCACCCACAGATACGCAGTATTTT | CASSLNGSPTDTQYF | TRBV7-3 | . | TRBJ2-3 | .
TGTGCCAGTAGTATCGCTAGCGGGGGGCGCTCCTACAATGAGCAGTTCTTC | CASSIASGGRSYNEQFF | TRBV19 | . | TRBJ2-1 | TRBD2
TGTGCCAGCTCAGCAGGGACAGGGGGAAACAATGAGCAGTTCTTC | CASSAGTGGNNEQFF | TRBV18 | . | TRBJ2-1 | TRBD1
TGTGCCAGCAGCGTCAAAACAGGGGGCGAAGCTTTCTTT | CASSVKTGGEAFF | TRBV5-4 | . | TRBJ1-1 | TRBD1
TGTGCCAGTAGCCGGGACCATCCGACAGGGGAGCAGTACTTC | CASSRDHPTGEQYF | TRBV19 | . | TRBJ2-7 | TRBD1
TGTGCCAGCAGTCCCCGCCGCGGGCTGTTTTTT | CASSPRRGLFF | TRBV28 | . | TRBJ2-2 | .
TGTGCCAGTAGTATTGAGACAGGGGGGCCATACACTGAAGCTTTCTTT | CASSIETGGPYTEAFF | TRBV19 | . | TRBJ1-1 | TRBD1
TGTGCCAGCAGCCCCCCTTTCTACGGCCCTGGGGGCAAGACCCAGTACTTC | CASSPPFYGPGGKTQYF | TRBV7-8 | . | TRBJ2-5 | .
TGTGCCAGCAGCCGCCAGAGGGGACAGGGGGAGAACACTGAAGCTTTCTTT | CASSRQRGQGENTEAFF | TRBV14 | . | TRBJ1-1 | TRBD1
TGTGCCATCAGTAAGACCCCCGACTTCTCCTACAATGAGCAGTTCTTC | CAISKTPDFSYNEQFF | TRBV10-3 | . | TRBJ2-1 | .